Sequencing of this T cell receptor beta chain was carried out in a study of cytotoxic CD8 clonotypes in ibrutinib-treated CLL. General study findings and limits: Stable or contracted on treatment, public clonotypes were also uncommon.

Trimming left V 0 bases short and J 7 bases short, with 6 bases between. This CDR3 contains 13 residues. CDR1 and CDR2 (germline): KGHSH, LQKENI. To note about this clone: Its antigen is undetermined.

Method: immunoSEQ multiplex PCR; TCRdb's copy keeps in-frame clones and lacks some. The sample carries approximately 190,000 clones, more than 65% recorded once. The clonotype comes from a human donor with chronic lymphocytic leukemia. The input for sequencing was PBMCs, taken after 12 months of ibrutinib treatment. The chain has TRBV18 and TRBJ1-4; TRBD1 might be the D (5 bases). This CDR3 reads CASSPPQGEKLFF. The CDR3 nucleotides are TGTGCCAGCTCACCACCCCAGGGTGAAAAACTGTTTTTT.